The next 19 T cell receptor beta chains were all read from a single sample in a study of T cells in localized non-small cell lung cancer. Assay: immunoSEQ multiplex PCR; the TCRdb copy retains only in-frame clones and omits some. The profile shows about 24,000 clones, more than 75% of them singletons. The sequencing used peripheral blood, collected before any cancer treatment. The receptors come from a male donor at least 60 years old with stage I squamous cell lung carcinoma.

DNA of the CDR3: TGTGCCAGCAGTTACGCGGAGAGCTCCTATAATTCACCCCTCCACTTT. It is translated as CASSYAESSYNSPLHF. The chain links TRBV6-5 to TRBJ1-6; D not certain. Trimming removed 2 bases at V and 0 bases at J, with 8 bases between. This CDR3 comprises 16 residues. CDR1 is MNHEY, CDR2 SVGAGI, per germline.

The chain uses TRBV5-1 and TRBJ2-2; D is ambiguous. Trimming stripped 4 bases from V and 6 bases from J, with 10 bases between. Germline CDR1 and CDR2: SGHRS and YFSETQ. The CDR3 is 13 amino acids. CDR3 in amino acids: CASSPYGAGELFF. The CDR3 nucleotides read TGCGCCAGCAGCCCGTATGGGGCCGGGGAGCTGTTTTTT.

This clone occurred a few times. This chain uses TRBV7-9 with TRBJ2-1; D uncertain. CDR3 size: 12 residues. In germline, CDR1 is SEHNR, CDR2 FQNEAQ (reference sequence). V was pared by 5 bases and J by 3 bases, with 5 bases between. The CDR3 region has the DNA TGTGCCAGCAGCCCCTTCTACAATGAGCAGTTCTTC. Protein product: CASSPFYNEQFF.

The chain joins TRBV5-4 to TRBJ2-2, with no clear D. Germline CDR1 SGHNT, CDR2 YYREEE (reference sequence). CDR3 length equals 15 residues. Trimming took 4 bases from V and 2 from J, leaving 12 bases between them. CDR3 amino acids: CASSPTLSNTGELFF. The CDR3 nucleotides are TGTGCCAGCAGCCCCACCCTCAGTAACACCGGGGAGCTGTTTTTT.

A few counts support this clone. This chain connects TRBV7-1 to TRBJ2-1; 8 bases align to TRBD2. TRBV7-1 is filed as an ORF, its function uncertain. The CDR3 spans 15 residues. Unmatched junction bases numbered 4, after V lost 5 bases and J lost 1 base. CDR3 sequence reads: CASSPKRESYNEQFF. Written as DNA, the CDR3 is TGTGCCAGCAGCCCTAAGCGGGAGTCCTACAATGAGCAGTTCTTC.

The chain is built from TRBV10-3 and TRBJ2-7, with D perhaps TRBD1 or TRBD2 (7 bases each). Germline lookup yields CDR1 ENHRY and CDR2 SYGVKD. CDR3 length: 12 residues. V lost 11 bases and J lost 13, with 24 bases in between. This CDR3 is CASGGDRVPFYF. DNA for the CDR3: TGTGCCTCAGGGGGGGATCGGGTCCCCTTCTACTTC.

This rearrangement joins TRBV18 to TRBJ2-7, with a weak D call TRBD1 (5 bases). Germline assignment: CDR1 KGHSH and CDR2 LQKENI. V was cut by 3 bases and J by 3 bases, with 12 bases left in between. CDR3 length: 14 residues. In nucleotides, the CDR3 is TGTGCCAGCTCACCTGGACAAACCCTCTACGAGCAGTACTTC. Amino acid sequence: CASSPGQTLYEQYF.

V usage is TRBV30 and J usage is TRBJ1-2, with D unresolved. This CDR3 has 13 residues. V was clipped by 4 bases and J by 4 bases, with 13 bases between them. Germline CDR1 is GTSNPN and CDR2 is SVGIG (reference sequence). CDR3 sequence (DNA): TGTGCCTGGACCACAGATCGGGCCTATGGCTACACCTTC. Its translation is CAWTTDRAYGYTF.

A single count supports this clone. Other DNA sequences from this sample encode an identical CDR3 as well. The chain uses TRBV9 and TRBJ2-2; D is possibly TRBD1 (6 bases). Trimming took 5 bases from V and 6 from J, leaving 14 bases between them. Per germline, CDR1 SGDLS and CDR2 YYNGEE. The CDR3 is 14 amino acids. CDR3 protein: CASSLGGRAGELFF. CDR3 DNA: TGTGCCAGCAGTTTAGGGGGTCGGGCCGGGGAGCTGTTTTTT.

The rearrangement uses TRBV7-3 and TRBJ2-5; 8 nucleotides agree with TRBD2. The CDR3 spans 15 residues. Unmatched junction bases numbered 5, after V lost 3 bases and J lost 2 bases. Germline V gives CDR1 SGHTA, CDR2 FQGTGA. The CDR3 bases are TGTGCCAGCAGCTTCCAGGGCGGGGGGCAAGAGACCCAGTACTTC. Translation: CASSFQGGGQETQYF.

This chain uses TRBV19 with TRBJ1-1, with 11 bases that match TRBD1. V shed 7 bases, J shed 4 bases, and the junction held 8 bases outside the gene matches. This CDR3 is 15 amino acids long. Germline V gives CDR1 LNHDA, CDR2 SQIVND (reference sequence). The DNA for the CDR3 is TGTGCCAGTATCTCCTGGGGGACAGGGGGCACTGAAGCTTTCTTT. Translating it yields CASISWGTGGTEAFF.

This chain uses TRBV21-1 with TRBJ2-7. TRBV21-1 constitutes a pseudogene. The CDR3 totals 15 residues. CDR3 amino acids: CASSKAPSPLYEQYF. The CDR3 coding sequence is TGTGCCAGCAGCAAAGCACCCTCCCCTCTTTACGAGCAGTACTTC.

This chain joins TRBV13 and TRBJ2-1; D gene unclear. Germline CDR1 and CDR2: PRHDT and FYEKMQ (reference sequence). The V end lost 2 bases, the J end lost 4 bases, and 12 bases lay between the germline ends. The CDR3 runs 15 residues. The CDR3: CASSLYNSVYNEQFF. Written as DNA, the CDR3 is TGTGCCAGCAGCTTATACAACAGCGTTTACAATGAGCAGTTCTTC.

The chain combines TRBV29-1 with TRBJ2-3, with a weak D call TRBD2 (6 bases). V shed 5 bases and J shed 2 bases, with 20 bases lying between them. This CDR3 is 16 amino acids long. CDR1 and CDR2 (germline): SQVTM, ANQGSEA. DNA of the CDR3: TGCAGCGTTCCGGGACTGGGAACAACACCCACAGATACGCAGTATTTT. This codes for CSVPGLGTTPTDTQYF.

The chain recombines TRBV18 with TRBJ1-1, with D possibly being TRBD1 (5 bases). The V gene's germline CDR1 is KGHSH and CDR2 LQKENI. Between the trimmed V and J ends, which lost 3 bases and 1 base, there was a span of 6 bases. The length of the CDR3 is 13 residues. CDR3 protein: CASSPGGNTEAFF. The CDR3 bases are TGTGCCAGCTCACCGGGGGGGAACACTGAAGCTTTCTTT. Full variable domain (missing parts from reference TRBV18 and TRBJ1-1): NAGVMQNPRHLVRRRGQEARLRCSPMKGHSHVYWYRQLPEEGLKFMVYLQKENIIDESGMPKERFSAEFPKEGPSILRIQQVVRGDSAAYFCASSPGGNTEAFFGQGTRLTVV.

A single count supports this clone. V and J are TRBV9 and TRBJ1-1, with D possibly being TRBD1 (5 bases). Trimming took off 3 bases at V and 4 bases at J, with 16 bases between the two ends. Germline values: CDR1 SGDLS, CDR2 YYNGEE. CDR3 length: 15 amino acids. In DNA, the CDR3 is TGTGCCAGCAGCGAAGAATCGAGAGGGGCCACTGAAGCTTTCTTT. It yields the protein CASSEESRGATEAFF.

The chain carries TRBV27 and TRBJ1-1; D might be TRBD1 (6 bases). This CDR3 region has 13 residues. Looked up from germline, CDR1 is MNHEY and CDR2 is SMNVEV (reference sequence). V was trimmed by 6 bases and J by 5 bases, leaving 13 bases between them. CDR3 amino acids: CASSHREYTEAFF. The CDR3 bases are TGTGCCAGCAGCCACAGGGAATATACTGAAGCTTTCTTT.

This clone was observed a single time. V is TRBV5-1 and J is TRBJ2-3; the match to TRBD1 covers 7 bases. The germline V gene has CDR1 SGHRS and CDR2 YFSETQ. The CDR3 extends over 17 amino acids. With 3 bases clipped from V and 5 bases from J, the junction kept 15 bases outside the gene matches. The CDR3 spells CASSWGRRDRNGDTQYF. The CDR3 DNA sequence: TGCGCCAGCAGCTGGGGGCGCCGGGACAGAAACGGAGATACGCAGTATTTT.

The sample holds one count of this clone. The rearrangement joins TRBV7-2 to TRBJ2-7, with TRBD2 identical over 12 bases. The J segment lost 4 bases and the V segment lost 0 bases, leaving 4 bases of the junction unmatched. CDR1 and CDR2 (germline): SGHTA, FQGNSA. The CDR3 is 16 amino acids. This CDR3 reads CASSLASSGRVYEQYF. In DNA form, the CDR3 reads TGTGCCAGCAGCTTAGCGTCTAGCGGGAGGGTTTACGAGCAGTACTTC.